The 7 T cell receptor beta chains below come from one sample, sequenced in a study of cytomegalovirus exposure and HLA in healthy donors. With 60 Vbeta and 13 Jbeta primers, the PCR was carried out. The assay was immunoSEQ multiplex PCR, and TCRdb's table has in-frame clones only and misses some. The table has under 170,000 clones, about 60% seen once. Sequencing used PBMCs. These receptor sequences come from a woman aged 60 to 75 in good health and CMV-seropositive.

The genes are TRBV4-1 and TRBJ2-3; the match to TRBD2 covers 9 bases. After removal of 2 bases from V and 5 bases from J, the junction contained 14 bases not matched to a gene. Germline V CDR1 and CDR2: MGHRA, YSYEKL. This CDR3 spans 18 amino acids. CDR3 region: CASSQQTLAGAQIDTQYF. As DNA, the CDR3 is TGCGCCAGCAGCCAACAGACCTTAGCGGGAGCGCAAATAGATACGCAGTATTTT.

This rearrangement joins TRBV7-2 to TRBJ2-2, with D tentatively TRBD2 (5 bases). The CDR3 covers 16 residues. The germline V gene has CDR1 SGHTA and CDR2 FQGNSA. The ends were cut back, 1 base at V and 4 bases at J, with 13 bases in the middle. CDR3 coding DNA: TGTGCCAGCAGCTTAGTAGGCGGGCCTGGCACCGGGGAGCTGTTTTTT. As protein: CASSLVGGPGTGELFF.

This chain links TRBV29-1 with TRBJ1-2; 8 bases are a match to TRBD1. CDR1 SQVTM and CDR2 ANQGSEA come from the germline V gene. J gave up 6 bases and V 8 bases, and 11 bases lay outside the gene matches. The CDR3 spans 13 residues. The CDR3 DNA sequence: TGCAGCCTCTGGACAGGGAATAATAATGGCTACACCTTC. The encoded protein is CSLWTGNNNGYTF.

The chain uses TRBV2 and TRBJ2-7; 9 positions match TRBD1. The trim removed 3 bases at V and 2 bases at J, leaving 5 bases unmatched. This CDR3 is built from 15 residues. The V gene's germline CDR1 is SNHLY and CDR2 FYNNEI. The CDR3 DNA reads TGTGCCAGCAGTGAGGGGACAGGGATAACCTACGAGCAGTACTTC. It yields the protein CASSEGTGITYEQYF.

CDR3 bases: TGTGCCAGCAGTTTAGTACAGAGCAATCAGCCCCAGCATTTT. Protein product: CASSLVQSNQPQHF. The V call is TRBV28, the J call TRBJ1-5; D gene uncertain. Per germline, CDR1 MDHEN and CDR2 SYDVKM. The V end lost 2 bases, the J end lost 1 base, and 6 bases lay between the germline ends. The CDR3 sequence is 14 residues long.

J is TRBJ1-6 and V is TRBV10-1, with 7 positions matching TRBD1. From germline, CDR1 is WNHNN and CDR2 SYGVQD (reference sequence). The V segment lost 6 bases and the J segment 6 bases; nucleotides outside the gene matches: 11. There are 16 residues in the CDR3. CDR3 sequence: CASSQTGVWCNSPLHF. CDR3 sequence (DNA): TGCGCCAGCAGCCAAACAGGGGTCTGGTGTAATTCACCCCTCCACTTT.

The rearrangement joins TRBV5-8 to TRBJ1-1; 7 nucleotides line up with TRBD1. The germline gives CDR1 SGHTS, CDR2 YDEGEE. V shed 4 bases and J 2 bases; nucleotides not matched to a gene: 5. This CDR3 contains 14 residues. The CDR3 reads CASSRDRVNTEAFF. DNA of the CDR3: TGTGCCAGCAGCCGAGACAGGGTCAACACTGAAGCTTTCTTT.